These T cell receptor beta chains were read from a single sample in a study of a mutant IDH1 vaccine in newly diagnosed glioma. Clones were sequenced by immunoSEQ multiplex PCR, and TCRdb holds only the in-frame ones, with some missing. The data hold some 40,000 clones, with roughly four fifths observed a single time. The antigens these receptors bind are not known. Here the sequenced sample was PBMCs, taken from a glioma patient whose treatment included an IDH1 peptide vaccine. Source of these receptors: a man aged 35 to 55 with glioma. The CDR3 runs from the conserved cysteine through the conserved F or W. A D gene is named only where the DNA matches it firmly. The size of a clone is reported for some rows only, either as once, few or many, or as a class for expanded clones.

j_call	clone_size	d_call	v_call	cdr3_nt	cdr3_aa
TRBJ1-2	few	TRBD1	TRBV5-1	TGCGCCAGCAGCTCCGACAGGGAAGGCTATGGCTACACCTTC	CASSSDREGYGYTF
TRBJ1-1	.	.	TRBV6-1	TGTGCCAGCAGTGATGAAGGGTCTCCCAGAAGCACTGAAGCTTTCTTT	CASSDEGSPRSTEAFF
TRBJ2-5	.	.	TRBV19	TGTGCCAGTAGTCCGACGGATCAAGAGACCCAGTACTTC	CASSPTDQETQYF
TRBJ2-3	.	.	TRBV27	TGTGCCAGCAGTACGTGGGGTTCTAGCACAGATACGCAGTATTTT	CASSTWGSSTDTQYF
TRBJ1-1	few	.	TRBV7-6	TGTGCCAGCAGCTTAGCGCGGGGCACTGAAGCTTTCTTT	CASSLARGTEAFF
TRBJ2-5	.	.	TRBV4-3	TGCGCCAGCAGCCAGGGTAAAGAGACCCAGTACTTC	CASSQGKETQYF
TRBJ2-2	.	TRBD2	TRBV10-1	TGCGCCAGCGCAATAGGAACTAGCGGAGGCACCGGGGAGCTGTTTTTT	CASAIGTSGGTGELFF
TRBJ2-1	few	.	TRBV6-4	TGTGCCAGCAGTGACTCGGGAGACCCCGACAATGAGCAGTTCTTC	CASSDSGDPDNEQFF
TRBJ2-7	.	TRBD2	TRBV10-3	TGTGCCATCAGGGATAGCGGGAGGTTCTACGAGCAGTACTTC	CAIRDSGRFYEQYF
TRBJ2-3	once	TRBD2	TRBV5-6	TGTGCCAGCAGCATGACTAGCGTACATCACACAGATACGCAGTATTTT	CASSMTSVHHTDTQYF
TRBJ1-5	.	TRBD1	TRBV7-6	TGTGCCAGCAGCCGAGGACAGGGGGTTCATCAGCCCCAGCATTTT	CASSRGQGVHQPQHF
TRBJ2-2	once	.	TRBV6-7	TGTGCCAGCAGTTACTCACCCCCCTGGGGGGAGCTGTTTTTT	CASSYSPPWGELFF
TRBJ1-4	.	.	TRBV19	TGTGCCAGTAGTATGATTGGGGCCCAAAATGAAAAACTGTTTTTT	CASSMIGAQNEKLFF
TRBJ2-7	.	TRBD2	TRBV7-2	TGTGCCAGCAGCTCCAGCCCGGGAGGCCCCTACGAGCAGTACTTC	CASSSSPGGPYEQYF
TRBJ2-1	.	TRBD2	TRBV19	TGTGCCAGTAGTACCCCGACTAGCGGTTACAATGAGCAGTTCTTC	CASSTPTSGYNEQFF
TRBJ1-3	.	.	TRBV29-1	TGCAGCGTTGAAGATCCCGTCCTCTCTGGAAACACCATATATTTT	CSVEDPVLSGNTIYF
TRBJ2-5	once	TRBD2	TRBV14	TGTGCCAGCAGCCAACGGACTAGTTTTTCCCCCCAGTACTTC	CASSQRTSFSPQYF
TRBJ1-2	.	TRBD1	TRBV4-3	TGCGCCAGCAGCCCCGGGACAGAACAAGGCTACACCTTC	CASSPGTEQGYTF
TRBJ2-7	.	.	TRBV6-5	TGTGCCAGCAGTTACGGTAGGACCCTGGGGGAGCAGTACTTC	CASSYGRTLGEQYF
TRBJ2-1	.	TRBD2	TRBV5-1	TGCGCCAGCAGCTTGGTAGGACTAGCGGCTACCTACAATGAGCAGTTCTTC	CASSLVGLAATYNEQFF
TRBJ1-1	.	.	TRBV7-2	TGTGCCAGCAGCCCCTTCCTGAACACTGAAGCTTTCTTT	CASSPFLNTEAFF
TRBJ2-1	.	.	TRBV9	TGTGCCAGCAGCGTAGGTTTCAGGTCCTACAATGAGCAGTTCTTC	CASSVGFRSYNEQFF
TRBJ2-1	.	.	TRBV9	TGTGCCAGCAGCCCAACCCACCGGGTAGCGGAGTCAGGGGAGCAGTTCTTC	CASSPTHRVAESGEQFF
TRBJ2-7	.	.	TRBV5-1	TGCGCCAGCAGCCGGGAGCCCGGGAGCGGTTACGAGCAATACTTC	CASSREPGSGYEQYF
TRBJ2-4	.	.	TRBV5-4	TGTGCCAGCAGCCGAGGGGGGCTAAACATTCAGTACTTC	CASSRGGLNIQYF
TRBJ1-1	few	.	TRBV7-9	TGTGCCAGCAGCCTTCAGGGGAACACTGAAGCTTTCTTT	CASSLQGNTEAFF
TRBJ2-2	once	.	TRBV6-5	TGTGCCAGCAGTTTTGGGTACCAAAACACCGGGGAGCTGTTTTTT	CASSFGYQNTGELFF
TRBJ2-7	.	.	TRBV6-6	TGTGCCAGCAGTTACGACTTCCCGGGCGAGCAGTACTTC	CASSYDFPGEQYF
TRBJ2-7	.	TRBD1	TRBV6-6	TGTGCCAGCAGTTACGCGGACAGGGGCTACGAGCAGTACTTC	CASSYADRGYEQYF
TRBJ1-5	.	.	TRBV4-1	TGCGCCAGCAGCCTTTGGCCGGGACGGAGCAATCAGCCCCAGCATTTT	CASSLWPGRSNQPQHF
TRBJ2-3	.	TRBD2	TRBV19	TGTGCCAGTACCTATAGCGGGGAGACGATAAGCACAGATACGCAGTATTTT	CASTYSGETISTDTQYF
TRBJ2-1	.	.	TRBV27	TGTGCCAGCAAGTCCGGACGGAGCTCCTACAATGAGCAGTTCTTC	CASKSGRSSYNEQFF
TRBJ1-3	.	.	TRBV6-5	TGTGCCAGCAGTTACCGGGCCGTGGGCCGCTCTAACACCATATATTTT	CASSYRAVGRSNTIYF
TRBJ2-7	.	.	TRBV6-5	TGTGCCAGCAGTTACGGGGGCCTGGGAACCTACGAGCAGTACTTC	CASSYGGLGTYEQYF
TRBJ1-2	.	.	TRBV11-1	TGTGCCAGCAGCTTAGCGCTGGGAGGGAATGGCTACACCTTC	CASSLALGGNGYTF
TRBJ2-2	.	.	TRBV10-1	TGCGCCGTCGGGGAGCCCTTCACCGGGGAGCTGTTTTTT	CAVGEPFTGELFF
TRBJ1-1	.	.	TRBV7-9	TGTGCCAGCAGCCCGACTAATGGGGTCACTGAAGCTTTCTTT	CASSPTNGVTEAFF
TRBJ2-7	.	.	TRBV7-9	TGTGCCAGCAGCTTATACCCAGGGATCTACGAGCAGTACTTC	CASSLYPGIYEQYF
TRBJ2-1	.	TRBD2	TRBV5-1	TGCGCCAGCAGCTTGGTACTAGCGGGAGCGGATGAGCAGTTCTTC	CASSLVLAGADEQFF
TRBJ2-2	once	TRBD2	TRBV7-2	TGTGCCAGCAGCTCGCGACTAGCGGGAGGCCCGAACACCGGGGAGCTGTTTTTT	CASSSRLAGGPNTGELFF
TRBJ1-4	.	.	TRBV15	TGTGCCACCAGCAGAGACGGGGGGCCTAGTGAAAAACTGTTTTTT	CATSRDGGPSEKLFF
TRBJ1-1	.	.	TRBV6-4	TGTGCCAGCAGTTTACGACGGAGGAACACTGAAGCTTTCTTT	CASSLRRRNTEAFF
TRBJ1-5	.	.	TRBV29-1	TGCAGCGTTGGAGGGTTCGGCAATCAGCCCCAGCATTTT	CSVGGFGNQPQHF
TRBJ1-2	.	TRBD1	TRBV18	TGTGCCAGCTCACCGGGACAGGGGGCATGGGGCTACACCTTC	CASSPGQGAWGYTF
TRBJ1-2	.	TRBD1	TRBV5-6	TGTGCCAGCAGCCTGGCCCTTGGACAGGGTTTGAGTGGCTACACCTTC	CASSLALGQGLSGYTF
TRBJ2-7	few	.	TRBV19	TGTGCCAGTAGTCAAGACAGTGGATACGAGCAGTACTTC	CASSQDSGYEQYF
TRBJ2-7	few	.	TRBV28	TGTGCCAGCAGGGATACAGGGGAGGGAGGGTACGAGCAGTACTTC	CASRDTGEGGYEQYF
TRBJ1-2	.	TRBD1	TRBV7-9	TGTGCCAGCAGCTCAAGGGACAGGGAATATGGCTACACCTTC	CASSSRDREYGYTF
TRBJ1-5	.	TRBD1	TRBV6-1	TGTGCCAGCAGTGACCGACCGGGACAGGGGGCCAGTCAGCCCCAGCATTTT	CASSDRPGQGASQPQHF
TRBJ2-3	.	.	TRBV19	TGTGCCAGTAAGGCAGGGGCAGATACGCAGTATTTT	CASKAGADTQYF
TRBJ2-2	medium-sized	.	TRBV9	TGTGCCAGCAGCCTTCGGCCGGTCGGGGAGCTGTTTTTT	CASSLRPVGELFF
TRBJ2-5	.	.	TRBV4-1	TGCGCCAGCAGCCAAGTTCGGGGTTTAGCCCAGTACTTC	CASSQVRGLAQYF
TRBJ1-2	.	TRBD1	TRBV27	TGTGCCAGCACCGACAGGGTACATGGCTACACCTTC	CASTDRVHGYTF
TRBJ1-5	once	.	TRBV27	TGTGCCAGCAGCTCCTCCCGGGACGGGGGGCCCCAGCATTTT	CASSSSRDGGPQHF
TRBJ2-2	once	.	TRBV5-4	TGTGCCTTACTTATGGCTAACACCGGGGAGCTGTTTTTT	CALLMANTGELFF
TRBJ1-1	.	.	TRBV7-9	TGTGCCAGCAGCTTAGGGGGAGATGAAGCTTTCTTT	CASSLGGDEAFF
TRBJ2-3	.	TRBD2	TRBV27	TGTGCCAGCAGCCGAAGACTGACTAGCGGGAGGACAGATACGCAGTATTTT	CASSRRLTSGRTDTQYF
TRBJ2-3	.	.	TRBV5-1	TGCGCCAGCAGCCAGGGGGCTAGCGGGAATTTGGATACGCAGTATTTT	CASSQGASGNLDTQYF